Below, 5 T cell receptor beta chains from the same sample are listed, as sequenced in a study of blood T cell repertoires in COVID-19. Repertoires were generated with immunoSEQ multiplex PCR, while TCRdb's copy carries only in-frame clones and drops some. The sample contains some 54,000 clones, about 80% of which appear only once. Material: peripheral blood. The receptors were gathered from an older man with active COVID-19.

The chain combines TRBV12-3 or TRBV12-4 with TRBJ2-7, with D possibly being TRBD2 (5 bases). The CDR3 consists of 12 residues. Trimming removed 4 bases at V and 1 base at J, with 5 bases between. In DNA, the CDR3 is TGTGCCAGCAGTTCGGGATCCTACGAGCAGTACTTC. Protein product: CASSSGSYEQYF.

The chain employs TRBV4-2 and TRBJ2-3; 8 bases are a match to TRBD2. The germline V gene encodes CDR1 LGHNA and CDR2 YNFKEQ. V trimming: 4 bases; J trimming: 3 bases; junction bases outside the gene matches: 9. This CDR3 region has 16 residues. The CDR3 is CASSREPGLETDTQYF. CDR3 nucleotides: TGTGCCAGCAGCCGCGAACCGGGACTAGAGACAGATACGCAGTATTTT.

This clone has only one observation. The CDR3 bases are TGTGCCAGCTCCCCTGCAGGCCAAAGGGGCTACGAGCAGTACTTC. It encodes CASSPAGQRGYEQYF. V gene TRBV28 combines with J gene TRBJ2-7; TRBD1 is a possible D gene (5 bases). This CDR3 comprises 15 residues. CDR1 MDHEN and CDR2 SYDVKM come from the germline V gene. Trimming shortened V by 8 bases and J by 3 bases, and 20 bases separated the two germline ends.

The CDR3 DNA reads as TGCGCCAGCAGCCAAGAGGTGGCCCTTGAAGCTTTCTTT. Translating gives CASSQEVALEAFF. The chain combines TRBV4-3 with TRBJ1-1; no reliable D call. Germline V gene data show CDR1 as LGHNA and CDR2 as YSLEER. Trimming removed 0 bases at V and 7 bases at J, with 9 bases between. The CDR3 runs to 13 residues.

The rearrangement links TRBV7-9 to TRBJ1-2; maybe TRBD1 (5 bases). Trimming pared 6 bases from V and 8 bases from J, leaving 13 bases between. CDR1 and CDR2 (germline): SEHNR, FQNEAQ (reference sequence). The CDR3 is 12 residues long. The CDR3 DNA follows: TGTGCCAGCAGTCTAGACAGCTGGGGCTACACCTTC. Translated, it gives CASSLDSWGYTF.